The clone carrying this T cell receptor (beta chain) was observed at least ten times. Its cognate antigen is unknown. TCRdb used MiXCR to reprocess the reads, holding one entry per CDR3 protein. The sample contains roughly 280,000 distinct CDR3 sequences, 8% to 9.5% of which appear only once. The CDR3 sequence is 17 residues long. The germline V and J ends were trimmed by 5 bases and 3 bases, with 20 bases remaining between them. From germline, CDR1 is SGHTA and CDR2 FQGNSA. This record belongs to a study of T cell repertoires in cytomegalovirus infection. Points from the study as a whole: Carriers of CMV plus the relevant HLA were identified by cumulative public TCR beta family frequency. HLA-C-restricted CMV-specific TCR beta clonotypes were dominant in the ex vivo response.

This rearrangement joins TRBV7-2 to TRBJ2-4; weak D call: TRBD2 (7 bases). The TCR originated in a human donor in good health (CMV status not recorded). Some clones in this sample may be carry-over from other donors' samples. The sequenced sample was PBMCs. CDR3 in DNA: TGTGCCAGCAGCGGGGGGGGCGGACAGCGGGGCAAAAACATTCAGTACTTC. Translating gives CASSGGGGQRGKNIQYF.